The clone carrying this T cell receptor (beta chain) was found many times. The CDR3 runs 11 residues. V lost 5 bases, J lost 6 bases, and 11 bases lay in between. CDR1 is SQVTM and CDR2 is ANQGSEA in the germline V gene. TCRdb re-analysed the RT-PCR reads in MiXCR, keeping a single row per CDR3 protein. Among about 960,000 distinct CDR3 sequences listed, around 17% were seen once. This record belongs to a study of patients and donors after allogeneic stem cell transplantation. J is TRBJ2-7 and V is TRBV29-1; D possibly matches TRBD1 or TRBD2 (5 bases each). The sequencing input was blood, either unsorted or a sorted T cell fraction (not recorded which). The sequence derives from a human donor who was either an allogeneic HSCT recipient or a stem cell or donor lymphocyte infusion donor (not recorded which). It is not recorded whose cells these are; they may come from a transplant donor. This CDR3 is CSVMKGREQYF. The CDR3 coding sequence is TGCAGCGTTATGAAGGGACGCGAGCAGTACTTC.